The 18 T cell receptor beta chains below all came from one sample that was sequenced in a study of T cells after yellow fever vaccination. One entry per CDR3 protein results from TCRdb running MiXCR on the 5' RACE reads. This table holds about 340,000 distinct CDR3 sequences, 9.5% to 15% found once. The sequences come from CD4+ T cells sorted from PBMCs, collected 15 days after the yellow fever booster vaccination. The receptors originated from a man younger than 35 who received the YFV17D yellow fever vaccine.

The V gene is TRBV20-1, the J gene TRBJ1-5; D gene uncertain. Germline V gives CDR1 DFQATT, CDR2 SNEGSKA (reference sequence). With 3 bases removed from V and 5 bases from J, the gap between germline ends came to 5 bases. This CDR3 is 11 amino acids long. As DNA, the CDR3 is TGCAGTGCTAGTTCGGATCAGCCCCAGCATTTT. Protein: CSASSDQPQHF.

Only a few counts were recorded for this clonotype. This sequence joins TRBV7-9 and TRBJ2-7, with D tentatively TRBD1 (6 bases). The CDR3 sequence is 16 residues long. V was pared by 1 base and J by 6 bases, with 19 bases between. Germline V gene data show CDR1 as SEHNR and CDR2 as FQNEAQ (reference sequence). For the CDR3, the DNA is TGTGCCAGCAGCTTAGTGGTTTGGGGGCGTAGGAGCGAGCAGTACTTC. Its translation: CASSLVVWGRRSEQYF.

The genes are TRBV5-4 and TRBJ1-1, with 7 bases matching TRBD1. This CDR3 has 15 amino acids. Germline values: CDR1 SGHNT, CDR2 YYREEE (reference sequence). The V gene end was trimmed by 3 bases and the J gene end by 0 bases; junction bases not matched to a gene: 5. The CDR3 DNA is TGTGCCAGCAGCTGGGGACAGCAGATGAACACTGAAGCTTTCTTT. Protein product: CASSWGQQMNTEAFF.

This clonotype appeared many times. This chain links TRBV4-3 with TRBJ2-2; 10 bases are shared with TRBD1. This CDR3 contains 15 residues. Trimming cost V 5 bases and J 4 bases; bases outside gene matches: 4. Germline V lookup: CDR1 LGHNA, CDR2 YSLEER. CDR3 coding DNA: TGCGCCAGCAGCTCGGGACAGGGGTTCACCGGGGAGCTGTTTTTT. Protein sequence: CASSSGQGFTGELFF.

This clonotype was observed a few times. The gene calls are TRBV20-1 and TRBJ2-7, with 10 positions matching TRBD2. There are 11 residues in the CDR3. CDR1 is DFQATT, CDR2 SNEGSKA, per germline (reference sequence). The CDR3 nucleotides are TGCAGTGCTAGAGATCTAGCGGGGGTCCGCGTC. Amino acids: CSARDLAGVRV.

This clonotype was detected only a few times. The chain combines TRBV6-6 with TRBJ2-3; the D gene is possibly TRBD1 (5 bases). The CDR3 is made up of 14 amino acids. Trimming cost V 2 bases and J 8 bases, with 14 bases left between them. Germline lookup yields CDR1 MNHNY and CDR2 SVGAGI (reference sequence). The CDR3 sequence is CASSYGAIGRTQYF. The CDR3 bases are TGTGCCAGCAGTTACGGGGCCATAGGTCGTACGCAGTATTTT.

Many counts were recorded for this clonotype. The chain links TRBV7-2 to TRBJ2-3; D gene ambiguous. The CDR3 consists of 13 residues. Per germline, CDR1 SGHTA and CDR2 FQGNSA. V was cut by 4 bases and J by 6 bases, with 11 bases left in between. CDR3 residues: CASSSPFRDTQYF. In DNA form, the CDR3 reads TGTGCCAGCAGCTCTCCTTTCCGGGATACGCAGTATTTT. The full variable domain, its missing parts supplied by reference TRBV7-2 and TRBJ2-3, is GAGVSQSPSNKVTEKGKDVELRCDPISGHTALYWYRQSLGQGLEFLIYFQGNSAPDKSGLPSDRFSAERTGGSVSTLTIQRTQQEDSAVYLCASSSPFRDTQYFGPGTRLTVL.

CDR3: CAFGTSGGGETQYF. CDR3 DNA: TGTGCCTTCGGGACTAGCGGGGGTGGGGAGACCCAGTACTTC. The chain joins TRBV30 to TRBJ2-5; 14 nucleotides agree with TRBD2. CDR1 and CDR2 (germline): GTSNPN, SVGIG (reference sequence). V was clipped by 7 bases and J by 5 bases; unmatched bases: 6. There are 14 residues in the CDR3.

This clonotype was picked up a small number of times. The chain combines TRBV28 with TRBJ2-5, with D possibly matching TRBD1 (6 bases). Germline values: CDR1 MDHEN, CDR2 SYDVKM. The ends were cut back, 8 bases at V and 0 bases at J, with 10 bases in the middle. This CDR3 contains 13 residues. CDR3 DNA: TGTGCCAGCGCACAGGGTAACCAAGAGACCCAGTACTTC. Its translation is CASAQGNQETQYF.

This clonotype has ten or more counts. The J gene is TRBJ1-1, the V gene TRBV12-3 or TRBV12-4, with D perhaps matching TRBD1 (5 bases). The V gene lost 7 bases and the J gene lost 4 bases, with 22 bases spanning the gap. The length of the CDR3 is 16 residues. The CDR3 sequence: CASTAGEGFGTTEAFF. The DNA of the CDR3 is TGTGCCAGCACCGCGGGGGAGGGTTTTGGTACCACTGAAGCTTTCTTT.

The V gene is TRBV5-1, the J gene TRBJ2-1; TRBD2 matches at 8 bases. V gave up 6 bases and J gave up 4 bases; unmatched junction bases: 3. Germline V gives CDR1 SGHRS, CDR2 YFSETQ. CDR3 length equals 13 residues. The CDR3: CASNSGGYNEQFF. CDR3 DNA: TGCGCCAGCAACTCGGGAGGGTACAATGAGCAGTTCTTC.

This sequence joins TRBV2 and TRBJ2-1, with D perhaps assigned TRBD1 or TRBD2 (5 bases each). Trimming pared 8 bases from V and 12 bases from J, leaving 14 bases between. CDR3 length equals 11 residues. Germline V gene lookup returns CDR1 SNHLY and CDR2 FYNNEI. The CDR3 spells CASAGAGRQFF. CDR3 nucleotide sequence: TGTGCCAGCGCCGGGGCAGGGAGGCAGTTCTTC. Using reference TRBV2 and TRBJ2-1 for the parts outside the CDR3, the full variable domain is EPEVTQTPSHQVTQMGQEVILRCVPISNHLYFYWYRQILGQKVEFLVSFYNNEISEKSEIFDDQFSVERPDGSNFTLKIRSTKLEDSAMYFCASAGAGRQFFGPGTRLTVL.

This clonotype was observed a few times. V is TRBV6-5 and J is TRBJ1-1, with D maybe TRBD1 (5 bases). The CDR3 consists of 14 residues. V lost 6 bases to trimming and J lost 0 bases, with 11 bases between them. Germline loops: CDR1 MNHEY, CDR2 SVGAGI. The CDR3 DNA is TGTGCCAGCAGGGCCAGGGAGATGAACACTGAAGCTTTCTTT. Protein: CASRAREMNTEAFF.

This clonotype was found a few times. Written as DNA, the CDR3 is TGTGCCAGCTCATCGACCCTGCTGGTCCACGAGCAGTACTTC. It encodes CASSSTLLVHEQYF. V gene TRBV6-2 or TRBV6-3 combines with J gene TRBJ2-7; D ambiguous. Germline-derived CDR1 and CDR2 are MNHEY and SVGEGT. V dropped 8 bases and J dropped 5 bases, with 19 bases sitting between them. This CDR3 is 14 amino acids long.

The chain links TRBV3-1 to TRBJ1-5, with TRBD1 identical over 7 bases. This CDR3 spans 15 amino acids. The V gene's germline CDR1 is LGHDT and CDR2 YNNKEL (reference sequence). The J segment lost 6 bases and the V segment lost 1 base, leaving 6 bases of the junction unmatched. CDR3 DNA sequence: TGTGCCAGCAGCCAAGGACAGGGCCCGGTTCAGCCCCAGCATTTT. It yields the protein CASSQGQGPVQPQHF.

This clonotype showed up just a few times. The CDR3 reads CASSSSVGGTGELFF. The CDR3 DNA sequence: TGTGCCAGCAGCTCCTCCGTAGGTGGAACCGGGGAGCTGTTTTTT. V usage is TRBV7-3 and J usage is TRBJ2-2; D not resolved. Trimming took off 4 bases at V and 5 bases at J, with 14 bases between the two ends. Germline V gene sequence: CDR1 SGHTA, CDR2 FQGTGA. The CDR3 sequence is 15 residues long.

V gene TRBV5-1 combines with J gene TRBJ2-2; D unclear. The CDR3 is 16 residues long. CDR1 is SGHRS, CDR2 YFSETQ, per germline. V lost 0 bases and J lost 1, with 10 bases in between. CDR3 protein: CASSLEGSKNTGELFF. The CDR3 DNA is TGCGCCAGCAGCTTGGAAGGATCAAAGAACACCGGGGAGCTGTTTTTT. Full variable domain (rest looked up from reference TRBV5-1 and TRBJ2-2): KAGVTQTPRYLIKTRGQQVTLSCSPISGHRSVSWYQQTPGQGLQFLFEYFSETQRNKGNFPGRFSGRQFSNSRSEMNVSTLELGDSALYLCASSLEGSKNTGELFFGEGSRLTVL.

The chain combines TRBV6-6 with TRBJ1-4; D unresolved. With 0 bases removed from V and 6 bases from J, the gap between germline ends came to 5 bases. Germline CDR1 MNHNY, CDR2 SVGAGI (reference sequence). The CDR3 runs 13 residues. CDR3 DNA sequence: TGTGCCAGCAGTTACTCCAGAGATGAAAAACTGTTTTTT. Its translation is CASSYSRDEKLFF.